The 18 T cell receptor beta chains presented below share a single source sample, sequenced in a study of blood T cell repertoires in COVID-19. The method was immunoSEQ multiplex PCR; TCRdb's version includes in-frame clones alone and lacks a portion of them. The sample records 130,000 or so clones, about 91% being singletons. Sequenced input: peripheral blood. The source of these receptors is a man between 50 and 59 years old with acute or convalescent COVID-19.

This chain connects TRBV4-1 to TRBJ2-5; tentatively, D is TRBD2 (6 bases). Looked up from germline, CDR1 is MGHRA and CDR2 is YSYEKL. The CDR3 is 17 amino acids. Trimming stripped 0 bases from V and 3 bases from J, with 17 bases between. The CDR3: CASSQESHQGGEETQYF. CDR3 nucleotide sequence: TGCGCCAGCAGCCAAGAGAGCCATCAGGGAGGTGAAGAGACCCAGTACTTC.

The chain combines TRBV5-1 with TRBJ1-2; 7 nucleotides line up with TRBD1. The V and J ends lost 4 bases and 2 bases, in that order; junction bases with no gene match: 5. Germline lookup yields CDR1 SGHRS and CDR2 YFSETQ. This CDR3 is 14 amino acids long. As DNA, the CDR3 is TGCGCCAGCAGCCCACAACAGGGGAACTATGGCTACACCTTC. This sequence encodes CASSPQQGNYGYTF.

The V gene is TRBV18, the J gene TRBJ2-3; 13 bases agree with TRBD2. Germline-derived CDR1 and CDR2 are KGHSH and LQKENI. This CDR3 comprises 15 residues. V was pared by 6 bases and J by 5 bases, with 5 bases of the junction left unmatched. The CDR3 spells CASSWTSGSQDTQYF. In DNA form, the CDR3 reads TGTGCCAGCTCGTGGACTAGCGGGAGTCAAGATACGCAGTATTTT.

The chain combines TRBV7-2 with TRBJ2-7, with TRBD2 matching over 12 bases. The germline V gene has CDR1 SGHTA and CDR2 FQGNSA. V lost 6 bases, J lost 3 bases, and 6 bases stayed unmatched. The CDR3 loop spans 15 amino acids. Here the CDR3 reads CASRPRLAGDYEQYF. The CDR3 DNA follows: TGTGCCAGCAGGCCTAGACTAGCGGGGGACTACGAGCAGTACTTC.

The chain recombines TRBV15 with TRBJ1-4, with D uncertain. The V end lost 1 base, the J end lost 8 bases, and 8 bases lay between the germline ends. Germline V gives CDR1 LNHNV, CDR2 YYDKDF (reference sequence). This CDR3 is 13 amino acids long. The CDR3 DNA follows: TGTGCCACCAGCAGAGCTATCGGGGAAAAACTGTTTTTT. Amino acid sequence: CATSRAIGEKLFF.

This rearrangement joins TRBV19 to TRBJ2-1; 7 bases agree with TRBD2. CDR1 and CDR2 from the germline V gene are LNHDA and SQIVND (reference sequence). V lost 6 bases, J lost 0 bases, and 11 bases stayed unmatched. The CDR3 is 17 amino acids. The CDR3 loop reads CASSTSRTRISYNEQFF. The CDR3 DNA sequence: TGTGCCAGTAGCACCTCAAGGACTAGAATCTCCTACAATGAGCAGTTCTTC.

The chain uses TRBV3-1 (or the pseudogene TRBV3-2) and TRBJ1-2, with D tentatively TRBD1 (5 bases). Trimming stripped 0 bases from V and 4 bases from J, with 9 bases between. CDR1 LGHDT and CDR2 YNNKEL come from the germline V gene (reference sequence). This CDR3 has 14 amino acids. This CDR3 reads CASSQEGGAYGYTF. The DNA for the CDR3 is TGTGCCAGCAGCCAAGAAGGAGGGGCCTATGGCTACACCTTC.

CDR3 in amino acids: CASSSPLRYEQYF. DNA for the CDR3: TGTGCCAGCAGCTCCCCTCTTAGATACGAGCAGTACTTC. This chain connects TRBV11-2 to TRBJ2-7; D call uncertain. Trimming took off 4 bases at V and 4 bases at J, with 11 bases between the two ends. CDR1 SGHAT and CDR2 FQNNGV come from the germline V gene. This CDR3 comprises 13 residues.

The chain joins TRBV2 to TRBJ1-2; TRBD1 aligns across 8 bases. Looked up from germline, CDR1 is SNHLY and CDR2 is FYNNEI. The CDR3 runs 14 residues. V lost 3 bases and J lost 4; bases outside the gene matches: 4. CDR3 residues: CASSDRGLSYGYTF. The CDR3 coding sequence is TGTGCCAGCAGTGACAGGGGGCTGAGCTATGGCTACACCTTC.

The chain combines TRBV7-9 with TRBJ1-1; D may be TRBD1 (5 bases). The CDR3 covers 16 residues. V lost 2 bases to trimming and J lost 5 bases, with 18 bases between them. The germline CDR1 and CDR2 sequences are SEHNR and FQNEAQ (reference sequence). The DNA of the CDR3 is TGTGCCAGCAGCTTATATCTGCCAGGGCGTGTGACTGAAGCTTTCTTT. Its translation is CASSLYLPGRVTEAFF.

The chain carries TRBV18 and TRBJ1-2, with a weak D call TRBD1 (5 bases). Germline V gives CDR1 KGHSH, CDR2 LQKENI. CDR3 length equals 13 residues. V lost 3 bases and J lost 4, with 9 bases in between. The CDR3 nucleotides are TGTGCCAGCTCACCTGGGGGAGGCTATGGCTACACCTTC. Its protein product is CASSPGGGYGYTF. Looking up the rest from reference TRBV18 and TRBJ1-2 gives the full variable domain: NAGVMQNPRHLVRRRGQEARLRCSPMKGHSHVYWYRQLPEEGLKFMVYLQKENIIDESGMPKERFSAEFPKEGPSILRIQQVVRGDSAAYFCASSPGGGYGYTFGSGTRLTVV.

This chain links TRBV30 with TRBJ1-1, with D uncertain. There are 14 residues in the CDR3. V was shortened by 2 bases and J by 7 bases, with 17 bases between the two germline ends. Germline assignment: CDR1 GTSNPN and CDR2 SVGIG (reference sequence). CDR3 amino acids: CAWSPSGRLGEAFF. In DNA form, the CDR3 reads TGTGCCTGGAGTCCCTCTGGCAGGTTGGGTGAAGCTTTCTTT.

This rearrangement joins TRBV15 to TRBJ2-5; unclear D gene. From germline, CDR1 is LNHNV and CDR2 YYDKDF (reference sequence). V was trimmed by 1 base and J by 2 bases, leaving 8 bases between them. The CDR3 totals 14 residues. The CDR3 sequence is CATSRGLRQETQYF. The CDR3 nucleotides are TGTGCCACCAGCAGAGGTTTGAGGCAAGAGACCCAGTACTTC.

The chain combines TRBV18 with TRBJ1-2; D is unresolved. This CDR3 contains 12 residues. Germline CDR1 and CDR2: KGHSH and LQKENI. Trimming removed 4 bases at V and 4 bases at J, with 7 bases between. CDR3 protein: CASSLPSYGYTF. The DNA of the CDR3 is TGTGCCAGCTCACTCCCCTCCTATGGCTACACCTTC.

The rearrangement joins TRBV30 to TRBJ1-6, with D uncertain. This CDR3 contains 13 residues. Per the germline V gene, CDR1 is GTSNPN and CDR2 is SVGIG (reference sequence). V was clipped by 3 bases and J by 4 bases, with 7 bases between them. CDR3 in amino acids: CAWSGSYNSPLHF. The CDR3 DNA sequence: TGTGCCTGGAGCGGTAGTTATAATTCACCCCTCCACTTT. Variable domain in full (rest from reference TRBV30 and TRBJ1-6): SQTIHQWPATLVQPVGSPLSLECTVEGTSNPNLYWYRQAAGRGLQLLFYSVGIGQISSEVPQNLSASRPQDRQFILSSKKLLLSDSGFYLCAWSGSYNSPLHFGNGTRLTVT.

CDR3 in DNA: TGTGCCTGGAGTCTCGGACAGACAGGAAACACCATATATTTT. Its translation is CAWSLGQTGNTIYF. The chain combines TRBV30 with TRBJ1-3, with D maybe TRBD1 (6 bases). V lost 2 bases to trimming and J lost 4 bases, with 12 bases between them. Germline CDR1 GTSNPN, CDR2 SVGIG (reference sequence). There are 14 residues in the CDR3.

Only a few counts were recorded for this clone. For the CDR3, the DNA is TGTGCCAGCAGCCAATCTCCTGGGGGGGGACCGAACACTGAAGCTTTCTTT. This gives the protein CASSQSPGGGPNTEAFF. The chain recombines TRBV14 with TRBJ1-1, with a possible D match to TRBD1 (5 bases). The CDR3 extends over 17 amino acids. From germline, CDR1 is SGHDN and CDR2 FVKESK. V was shortened by 2 bases and J by 1 base, with 17 bases between the two germline ends.

V and J are TRBV2 and TRBJ2-1; 8 bases align to TRBD2. This CDR3 spans 14 amino acids. Germline V gives CDR1 SNHLY, CDR2 FYNNEI. Losses at the gene ends were 7 bases for V and 9 bases for J; bases not matched to a gene: 11. CDR3 in amino acids: CASIEGLGNGEQFF. The CDR3 DNA reads TGTGCCAGCATCGAGGGACTAGGTAACGGTGAGCAGTTCTTC.